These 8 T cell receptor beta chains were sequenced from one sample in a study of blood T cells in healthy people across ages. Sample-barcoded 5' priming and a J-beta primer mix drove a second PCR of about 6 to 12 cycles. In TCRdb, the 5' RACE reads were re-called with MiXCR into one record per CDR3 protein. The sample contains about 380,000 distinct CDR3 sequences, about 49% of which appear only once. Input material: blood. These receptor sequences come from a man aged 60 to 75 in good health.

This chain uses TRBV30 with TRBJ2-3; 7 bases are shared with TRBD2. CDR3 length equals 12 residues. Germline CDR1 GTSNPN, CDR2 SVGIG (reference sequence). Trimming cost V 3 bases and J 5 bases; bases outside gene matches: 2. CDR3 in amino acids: CAWSGGRDTQYF. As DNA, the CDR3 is TGTGCCTGGAGCGGGGGGAGAGATACGCAGTATTTT.

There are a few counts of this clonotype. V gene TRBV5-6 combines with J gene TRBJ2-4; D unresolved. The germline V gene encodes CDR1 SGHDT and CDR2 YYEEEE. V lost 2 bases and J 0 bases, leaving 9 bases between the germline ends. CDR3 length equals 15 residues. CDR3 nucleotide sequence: TGTGCCAGCAGCTTCGGGCTGATAGCCAAAAACATTCAGTACTTC. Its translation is CASSFGLIAKNIQYF.

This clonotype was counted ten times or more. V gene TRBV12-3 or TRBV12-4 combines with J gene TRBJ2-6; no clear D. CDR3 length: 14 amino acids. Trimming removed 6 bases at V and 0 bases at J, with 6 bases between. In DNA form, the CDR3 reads TGTGCCAGCAGCTTGACCTCTGGGGCCAACGTCCTGACTTTC. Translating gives CASSLTSGANVLTF.

The CDR3 DNA reads TGTGCCACCAGCCCCGTAGGAGCCGGACCGGGGGCAGATACGCAGTATTTT. It translates to CATSPVGAGPGADTQYF. The J gene is TRBJ2-3, the V gene TRBV24-1, with D perhaps matching TRBD2 (6 bases). The CDR3 covers 17 residues. Deletions cut 7 bases from V and 4 bases from J, with 23 bases between. Looked up from germline, CDR1 is KGHDR and CDR2 is SFDVKD.

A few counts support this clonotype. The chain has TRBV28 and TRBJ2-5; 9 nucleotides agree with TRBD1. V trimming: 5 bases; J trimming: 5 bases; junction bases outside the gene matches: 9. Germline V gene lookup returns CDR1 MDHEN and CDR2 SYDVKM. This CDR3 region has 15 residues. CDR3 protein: CASSTPDRGGETQYF. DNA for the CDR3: TGTGCCAGCAGTACACCAGACAGGGGGGGGGAGACCCAGTACTTC.

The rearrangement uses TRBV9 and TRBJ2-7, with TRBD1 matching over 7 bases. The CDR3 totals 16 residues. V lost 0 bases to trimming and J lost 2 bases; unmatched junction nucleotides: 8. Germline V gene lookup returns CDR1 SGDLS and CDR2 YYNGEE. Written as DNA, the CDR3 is TGTGCCAGCAGCGTAGGGGACAGCCCCAATCCCTACGAGCAGTACTTC. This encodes CASSVGDSPNPYEQYF.

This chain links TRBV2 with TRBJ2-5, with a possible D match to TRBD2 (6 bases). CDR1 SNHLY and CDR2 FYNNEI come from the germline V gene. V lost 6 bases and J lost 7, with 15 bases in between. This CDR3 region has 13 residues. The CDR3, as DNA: TGTGCCAGCAGCGCAACTAGCTCGGGGACCCAGTACTTC. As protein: CASSATSSGTQYF.

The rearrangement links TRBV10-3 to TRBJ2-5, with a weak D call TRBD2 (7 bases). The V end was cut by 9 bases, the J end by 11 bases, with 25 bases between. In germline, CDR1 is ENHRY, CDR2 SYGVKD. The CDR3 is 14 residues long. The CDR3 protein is CAIGGAGPYNEQYF. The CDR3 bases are TGTGCCATAGGGGGAGCGGGGCCCTACAATGAGCAGTACTTC.